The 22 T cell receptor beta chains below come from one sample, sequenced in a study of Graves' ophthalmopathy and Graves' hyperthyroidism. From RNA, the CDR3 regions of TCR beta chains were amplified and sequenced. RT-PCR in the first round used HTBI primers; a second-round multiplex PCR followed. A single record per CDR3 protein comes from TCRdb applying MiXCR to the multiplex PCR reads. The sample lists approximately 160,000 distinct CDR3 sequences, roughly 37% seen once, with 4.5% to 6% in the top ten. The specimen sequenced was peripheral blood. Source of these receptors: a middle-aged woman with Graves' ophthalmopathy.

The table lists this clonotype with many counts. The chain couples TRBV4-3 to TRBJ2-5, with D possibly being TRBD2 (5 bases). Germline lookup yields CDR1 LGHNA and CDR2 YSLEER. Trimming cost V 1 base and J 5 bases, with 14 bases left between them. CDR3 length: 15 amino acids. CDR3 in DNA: TGCGCCAGCAGCCAAGGTTCCGGGGAAGTCGAGACCCAGTACTTC. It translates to CASSQGSGEVETQYF.

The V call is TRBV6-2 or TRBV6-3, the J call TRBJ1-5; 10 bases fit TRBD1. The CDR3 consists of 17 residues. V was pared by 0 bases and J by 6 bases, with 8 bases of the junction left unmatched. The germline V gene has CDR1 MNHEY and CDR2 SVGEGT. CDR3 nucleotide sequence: TGTGCCAGCAGTTACTCTCGAGGCGGGACAGGGGTTCAGCCCCAGCATTTT. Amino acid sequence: CASSYSRGGTGVQPQHF.

The CDR3 DNA reads TGCGCCAGCAGCCCTAAGGACAGGGGAAAAACTGAAGCTTTCTTT. Translation: CASSPKDRGKTEAFF. The chain employs TRBV5-1 and TRBJ1-1, with 9 nucleotides matching TRBD1. Losses at the gene ends were 4 bases for V and 5 bases for J; bases not matched to a gene: 9. The germline gives CDR1 SGHRS, CDR2 YFSETQ. The CDR3 is made up of 15 amino acids.

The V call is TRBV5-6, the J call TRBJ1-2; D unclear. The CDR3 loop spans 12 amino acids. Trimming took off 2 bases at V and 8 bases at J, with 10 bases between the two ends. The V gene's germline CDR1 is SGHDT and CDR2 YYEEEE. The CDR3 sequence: CASSFTGSGYTF. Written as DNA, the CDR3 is TGTGCCAGCAGCTTTACGGGGAGCGGCTACACCTTC.

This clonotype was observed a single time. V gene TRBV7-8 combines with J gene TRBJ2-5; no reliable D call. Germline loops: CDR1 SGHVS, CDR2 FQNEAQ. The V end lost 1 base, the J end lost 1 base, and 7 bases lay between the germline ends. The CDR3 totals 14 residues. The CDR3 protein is CASSLVEVQETQYF. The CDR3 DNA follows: TGTGCCAGCAGCTTAGTTGAGGTCCAAGAGACCCAGTACTTC.

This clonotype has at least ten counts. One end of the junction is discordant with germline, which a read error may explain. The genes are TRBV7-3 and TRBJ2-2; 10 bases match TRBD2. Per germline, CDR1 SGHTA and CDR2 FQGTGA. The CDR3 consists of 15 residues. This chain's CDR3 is CASSRLAGLTGELLF. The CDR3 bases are TGTGCCAGCAGCCGACTAGCGGGCCTCACCGGGGAGCTGCTTTTT. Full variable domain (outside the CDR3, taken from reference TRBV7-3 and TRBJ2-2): GAGVSQTPSNKVTEKGKYVELRCDPISGHTALYWYRQSLGQGPEFLIYFQGTGAADDSGLPNDRFFAVRPEGSVSTLKIQRTERGDSAVYLCASSRLAGLTGELLFGEGSRLTVL.

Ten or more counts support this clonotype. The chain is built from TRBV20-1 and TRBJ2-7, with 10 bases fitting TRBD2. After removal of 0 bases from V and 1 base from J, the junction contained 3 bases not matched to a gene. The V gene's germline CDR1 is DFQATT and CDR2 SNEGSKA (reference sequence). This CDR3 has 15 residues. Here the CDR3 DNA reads TGCAGTGCTAGAGATCTAGCGGGAGCGTCCTACGAGCAGTACTTC. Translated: CSARDLAGASYEQYF.

CDR3 in DNA: TGTGCCAGTAGTGTCGTGCCGCCAAGTGGGGCCAACGTCCTGACTTTC. Translated, it gives CASSVVPPSGANVLTF. The chain recombines TRBV19 with TRBJ2-6, with no clear D. Per the germline V gene, CDR1 is LNHDA and CDR2 is SQIVND (reference sequence). The CDR3 consists of 16 residues. V was shortened by 5 bases and J by 3 bases, with 14 bases between the two germline ends. Supplemented by reference TRBV19 and TRBJ2-6, the full variable domain reads DGGITQSPKYLFRKEGQNVTLSCEQNLNHDAMYWYRQDPGQGLRLIYYSQIVNDFQKGDIAEGYSVSREKKESFPLTVTSAQKNPTAFYLCASSVVPPSGANVLTFGAGSRLTVL.

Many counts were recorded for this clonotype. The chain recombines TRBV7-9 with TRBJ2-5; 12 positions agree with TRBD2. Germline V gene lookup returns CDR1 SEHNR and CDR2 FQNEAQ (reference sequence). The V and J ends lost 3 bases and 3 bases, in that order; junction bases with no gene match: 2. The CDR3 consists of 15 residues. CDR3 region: CASSLTSGGKETQYF. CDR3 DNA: TGTGCCAGCAGCTTGACTAGCGGGGGAAAAGAGACCCAGTACTTC.

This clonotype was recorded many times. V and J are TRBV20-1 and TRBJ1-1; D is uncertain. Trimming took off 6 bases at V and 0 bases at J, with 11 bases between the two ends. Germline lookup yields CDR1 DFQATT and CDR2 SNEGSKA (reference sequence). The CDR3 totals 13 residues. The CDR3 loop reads CSASGDMNTEAFF. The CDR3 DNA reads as TGCAGTGCCTCCGGGGATATGAACACTGAAGCTTTCTTT.

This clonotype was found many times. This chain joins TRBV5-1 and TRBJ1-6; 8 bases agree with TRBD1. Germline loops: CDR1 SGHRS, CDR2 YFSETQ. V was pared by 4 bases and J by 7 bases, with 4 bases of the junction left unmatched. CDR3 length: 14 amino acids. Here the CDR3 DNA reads TGCGCCAGCAGCAAGAGACAGGGGAATTCACCCCTCCACTTT. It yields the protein CASSKRQGNSPLHF.

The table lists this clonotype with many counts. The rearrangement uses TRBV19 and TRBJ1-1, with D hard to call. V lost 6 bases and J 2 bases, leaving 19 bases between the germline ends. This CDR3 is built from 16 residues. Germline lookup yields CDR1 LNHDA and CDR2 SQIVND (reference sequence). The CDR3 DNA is TGTGCCAGTAGCCTCCGGTCGGCCGCTCGTAACACTGAAGCTTTCTTT. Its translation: CASSLRSAARNTEAFF.

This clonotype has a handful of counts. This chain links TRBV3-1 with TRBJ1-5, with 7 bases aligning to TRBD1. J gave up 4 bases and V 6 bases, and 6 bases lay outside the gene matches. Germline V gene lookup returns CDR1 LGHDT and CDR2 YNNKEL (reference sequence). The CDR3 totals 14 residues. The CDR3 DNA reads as TGTGCCAGCAGTTGGTCAGGGGGAAATCAGCCCCAGCATTTT. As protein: CASSWSGGNQPQHF. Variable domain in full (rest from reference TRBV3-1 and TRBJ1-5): DTAVSQTPKYLVTQMGNDKSIKCEQNLGHDTMYWYKQDSKKFLKIMFSYNNKELIINETVPNRFSPKSPDKAHLNLHINSLELGDSAVYFCASSWSGGNQPQHFGDGTRLSIL.

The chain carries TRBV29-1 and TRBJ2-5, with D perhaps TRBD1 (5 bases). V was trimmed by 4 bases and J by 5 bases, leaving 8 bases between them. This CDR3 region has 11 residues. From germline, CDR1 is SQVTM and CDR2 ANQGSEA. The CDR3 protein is CSVAGLETQYF. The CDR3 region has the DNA TGCAGCGTTGCAGGGTTGGAGACCCAGTACTTC.

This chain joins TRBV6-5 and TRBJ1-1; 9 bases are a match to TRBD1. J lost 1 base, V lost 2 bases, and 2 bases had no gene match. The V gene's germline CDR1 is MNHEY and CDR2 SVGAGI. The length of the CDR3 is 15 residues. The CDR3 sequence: CASSYLGQGNTEAFF. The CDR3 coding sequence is TGTGCCAGCAGTTACCTGGGACAGGGGAACACTGAAGCTTTCTTT.

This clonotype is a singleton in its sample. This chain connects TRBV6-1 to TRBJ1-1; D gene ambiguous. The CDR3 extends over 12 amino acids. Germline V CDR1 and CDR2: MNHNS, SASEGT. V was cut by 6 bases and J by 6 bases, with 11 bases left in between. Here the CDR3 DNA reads TGTGCCAGCAGCACTCCCGAGGCTGAAGCTTTCTTT. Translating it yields CASSTPEAEAFF.

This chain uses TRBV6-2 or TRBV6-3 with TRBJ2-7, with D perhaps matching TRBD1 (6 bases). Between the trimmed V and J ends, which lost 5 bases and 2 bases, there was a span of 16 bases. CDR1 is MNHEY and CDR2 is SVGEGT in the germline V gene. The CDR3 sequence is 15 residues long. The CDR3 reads CASSPFGTPTYEQYF. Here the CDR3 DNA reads TGTGCCAGCAGTCCTTTTGGGACACCCACCTACGAGCAGTACTTC.

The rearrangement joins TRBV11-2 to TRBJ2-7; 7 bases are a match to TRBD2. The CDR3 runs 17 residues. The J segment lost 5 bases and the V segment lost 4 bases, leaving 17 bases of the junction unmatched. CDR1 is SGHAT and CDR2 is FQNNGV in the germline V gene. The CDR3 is CASSSGHGEGESDEQYF. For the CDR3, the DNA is TGTGCCAGCAGCTCGGGGCATGGGGAGGGAGAGAGTGACGAGCAGTACTTC.

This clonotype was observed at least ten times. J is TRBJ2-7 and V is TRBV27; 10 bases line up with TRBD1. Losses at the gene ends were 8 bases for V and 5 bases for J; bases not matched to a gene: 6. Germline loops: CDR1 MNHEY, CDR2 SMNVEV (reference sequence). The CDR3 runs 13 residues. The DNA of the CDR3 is TGTGCCAGCGCCCGGGACAGGGGACACGAGCAGTACTTC. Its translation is CASARDRGHEQYF.

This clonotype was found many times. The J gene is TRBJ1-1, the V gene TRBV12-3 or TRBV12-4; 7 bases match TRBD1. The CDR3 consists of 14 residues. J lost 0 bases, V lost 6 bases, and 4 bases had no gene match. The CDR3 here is CASSQQGLNTEAFF. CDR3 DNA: TGTGCCAGCAGCCAACAGGGGCTGAACACTGAAGCTTTCTTT.

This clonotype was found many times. CDR3 DNA sequence: TGTGCCAGCAGCTCCAACAGGGGGCTAGTTGTTACTAACTATGGCTACACCTTC. Its translation is CASSSNRGLVVTNYGYTF. The chain links TRBV11-1 to TRBJ1-2; the match to TRBD1 covers 9 bases. Germline CDR1 SGHAT, CDR2 FQDESV (reference sequence). Trimming cost V 4 bases and J 0 bases; bases outside gene matches: 12. This CDR3 region has 18 residues.

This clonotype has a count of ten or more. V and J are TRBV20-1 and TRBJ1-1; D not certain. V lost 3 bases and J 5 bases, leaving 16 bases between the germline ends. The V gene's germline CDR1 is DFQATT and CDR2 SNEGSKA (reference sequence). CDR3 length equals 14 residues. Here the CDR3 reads CSASRPGRGTEAFF. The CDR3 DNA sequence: TGCAGTGCTAGCAGGCCGGGGAGAGGAACTGAAGCTTTCTTT.